This note documents a single T cell receptor (beta chain) sequence. The table came from immunoSEQ multiplex PCR; TCRdb's copy has only in-frame clones and leaves some out. The sample holds approximately 410,000 clones; 86% are singletons and the top ten take about 1.5%. This specimen comes from a study of blood T cell repertoires in COVID-19. The junction had 4 bases not matched to a gene; V was cut back by 2 bases and J by 1 base. The CDR3 has 16 amino acids. Per the germline V gene, CDR1 is MNHEY and CDR2 is SMNVEV (reference sequence). The clonotype was recovered from a woman aged 30 to 39 with active or convalescent COVID-19. The chain couples TRBV27 to TRBJ2-5, with 10 nucleotides matching TRBD2. Sequences were obtained from peripheral blood. The CDR3: CASSLMVAGGQETQYF. The CDR3 DNA follows: TGTGCCAGCAGTTTAATGGTAGCGGGGGGCCAAGAGACCCAGTACTTC.